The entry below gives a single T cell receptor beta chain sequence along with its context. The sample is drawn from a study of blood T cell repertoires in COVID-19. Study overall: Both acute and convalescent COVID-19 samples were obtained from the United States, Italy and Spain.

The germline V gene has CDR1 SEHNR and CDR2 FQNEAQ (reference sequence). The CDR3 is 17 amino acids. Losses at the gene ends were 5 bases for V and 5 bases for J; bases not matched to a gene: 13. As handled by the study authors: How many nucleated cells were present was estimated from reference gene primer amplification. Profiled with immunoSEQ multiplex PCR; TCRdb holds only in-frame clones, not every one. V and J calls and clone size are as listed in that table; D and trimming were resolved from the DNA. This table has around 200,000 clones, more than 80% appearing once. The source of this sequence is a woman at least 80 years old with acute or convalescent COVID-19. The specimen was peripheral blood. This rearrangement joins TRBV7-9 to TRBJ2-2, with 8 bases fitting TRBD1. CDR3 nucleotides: TGTGCCAGCAGCGTAGACAACAGGGGGACCGGGACCGGGGAGCTGTTTTTT. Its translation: CASSVDNRGTGTGELFF.